The sequence of this T cell receptor beta chain was determined in a study of CD8+CD57+ T cells in acquired aplastic anemia. In the study overall: Around 3.2 ug was the average amount of DNA from sorted CD4+ and CD8+ cells. Overall study findings and caveats: No significant difference in CD8+ Simpson's diversity was found between patients and controls.

This clonotype occurred once. Antigen unknown. All patients picked for sequencing had shown, by flow cytometry, an expansion of CD8+CD57+ cells. Severe acquired aplastic anemia was the diagnosis recorded for all patients. Genomic DNA served as template for TCR beta VDJ and CDR3 profiling. TCRdb re-called the reads through MiXCR, storing one row per CDR3 protein. Found here are about 180,000 distinct CDR3 sequences, about 45% of them singletons; the top ten hold 0.85% to 1.3%. This CDR3 has 13 amino acids. Germline V gene sequence: CDR1 SGDLS, CDR2 YYNGEE. The germline V and J ends were trimmed by 7 bases and 2 bases, with 12 bases remaining between them.

The sequence was collected from a human donor with aplastic anemia. The chain couples TRBV9 to TRBJ2-5; D ambiguous. Sequencing was done on a sample of sorted CD4+, CD8+, or CD8+CD57+ T cells (not recorded which) from PBMCs. CDR3 region: CASGGADQETQYF. CDR3 nucleotides: TGTGCCAGCGGTGGAGCAGATCAAGAGACCCAGTACTTC. The variable domain in full, completed from reference TRBV9 and TRBJ2-5, reads DSGVTQTPKHLITATGQRVTLRCSPRSGDLSVYWYQQSLDQGLQFLIQYYNGEERAKGNILERFSAQQFPDLHSELNLSSLELGDSALYFCASGGADQETQYFGPGTRLLVL.